This T cell receptor beta chain was recovered during a study of beta chain features in type 1 diabetes. Across the study: Cell yields, gender and age were comparable in patients and healthy donors. General study results and limits: In the patient group, naive, central memory and Treg TCRB repertoires seemed more alike than in the healthy donor group. The question of HLA type influencing TCRB rearrangement was one that remained unresolved here.

In all sorted populations, purity surpassed 95%. This clone was seen a few times. The antigen remains unidentified. V was trimmed by 2 bases and J by 4 bases, leaving 6 bases between them. The CDR3 runs 13 residues. Germline V gene lookup returns CDR1 SNHLY and CDR2 FYNNEI. Of the isolated RNA, all was reverse transcribed, and so the sequenced material was expressed TCRB transcripts. Sequencing was performed with immunoSEQ multiplex PCR; in TCRdb, only in-frame clones are kept and a portion is missing. The table lists about 130,000 clones, about a tenth of them singletons. The TCR originated in a man aged 18-30 years in good health. The rearrangement uses TRBV2 and TRBJ1-5; a weak D match, TRBD1 (5 bases). Sequencing was done on a sample of central memory CD4+ T cells from blood. CDR3: CASSEQGNQPQHF. The CDR3 coding sequence is TGTGCCAGCAGTGAACAGGGTAATCAGCCCCAGCATTTT.